Below, 8 T cell receptor beta chains from the same sample are listed, as sequenced in a study of CD4+ T cells in melanoma. Sequenced by immunoSEQ multiplex PCR; TCRdb stores in-frame clones only, minus some. Among roughly 110,000 clones listed, approximately 92% were seen once. Sample: peripheral blood. The source of these receptors is a human donor with melanoma.

The chain is built from TRBV7-3 and TRBJ2-3; D might be TRBD1 (6 bases). Germline CDR1 is SGHTA and CDR2 is FQGTGA. The CDR3 is made up of 15 amino acids. V dropped 4 bases and J dropped 2 bases, with 13 bases sitting between them. CDR3 nucleotide sequence: TGTGCCAGCAGCTCACGACAGGCGCCCACAGATACGCAGTATTTT. Amino acids: CASSSRQAPTDTQYF.

This sequence joins TRBV2 and TRBJ1-4, with TRBD1 matching 9 bases. V was clipped by 3 bases and J by 6 bases; unmatched bases: 2. CDR3 length equals 14 residues. The germline gives CDR1 SNHLY, CDR2 FYNNEI. As DNA, the CDR3 is TGTGCCAGCAGTGATCGACAGGGGGATGAAAAACTGTTTTTT. As protein: CASSDRQGDEKLFF.

CDR3 bases: TGTGCCAGCAGTTCAGGTGGACAGGGGATGGAGACCCAGTACTTC. It yields the protein CASSSGGQGMETQYF. V is TRBV28 and J is TRBJ2-5; 9 positions match TRBD1. The CDR3 is 15 amino acids. The V and J ends lost 4 bases and 5 bases, in that order; junction bases with no gene match: 8. The germline V gene encodes CDR1 MDHEN and CDR2 SYDVKM.

This chain joins TRBV10-3 and TRBJ2-5, with D perhaps matching TRBD1 or TRBD2 (5 bases each). This CDR3 has 13 residues. Germline assignment: CDR1 ENHRY and CDR2 SYGVKD. Trimming took 7 bases from V and 3 from J, leaving 12 bases between them. For the CDR3, the DNA is TGTGCCATCACCTCTGGGGGTGAAGAGACCCAGTACTTC. Protein: CAITSGGEETQYF.

V is TRBV12-5 and J is TRBJ2-1; D perhaps matches TRBD1 (5 bases). The V gene's germline CDR1 is LGHNT and CDR2 FRNRAP. V was shortened by 0 bases and J by 0 bases, with 9 bases between the two germline ends. The CDR3 runs to 16 residues. Here the CDR3 DNA reads TGTGCTAGTGGTTTGGTACTCAGGGACTCCTACAATGAGCAGTTCTTC. This codes for CASGLVLRDSYNEQFF.

This chain links TRBV27 with TRBJ1-3; D unresolved. This CDR3 has 12 residues. Germline lookup yields CDR1 MNHEY and CDR2 SMNVEV (reference sequence). V was pared by 11 bases and J by 0 bases, with 8 bases between. The CDR3 spells CASWGSGNTIYF. The CDR3 DNA reads TGTGCCTCCTGGGGCTCTGGAAACACCATATATTTT.

The chain uses TRBV5-1 and TRBJ1-1; D is uncertain. Germline V gene data show CDR1 as SGHRS and CDR2 as YFSETQ. This CDR3 spans 15 amino acids. The V gene lost 0 bases and the J gene lost 1 base, with 10 bases spanning the gap. As DNA, the CDR3 is TGCGCCAGCAGCTTGGATGCGGCAGGGAACACTGAAGCTTTCTTT. This encodes CASSLDAAGNTEAFF.

The rearrangement joins TRBV9 to TRBJ1-1; D is possibly TRBD1 (6 bases). The CDR3 loop spans 15 amino acids. The V gene lost 4 bases and the J gene lost 5 bases, with 18 bases spanning the gap. Germline V lookup: CDR1 SGDLS, CDR2 YYNGEE. CDR3 DNA sequence: TGTGCCAGCAGCCCAACCCCCAGGGGTGGTACTGAAGCTTTCTTT. Amino acids: CASSPTPRGGTEAFF.